The sequence of this TCR beta chain was determined in a study of T cell responses to AZD1222 COVID-19 vaccine. Looking at the study overall: Second doses that came at about 4 or about 12 weeks were put together.

Study observations and caveats: At baseline, seropositivity was found in only 6 or 7 AZD1222 recipients. Donors were largely white British and mainly female; clonal diversity was possibly underestimated. With dominance at 160-218 and 743-854, vaccine-associated CD4 TCRs spanned spike.

The V end lost 3 bases, the J end lost 5 bases, and 10 bases lay between the germline ends. This CDR3 contains 13 residues. The data were produced by immunoSEQ multiplex PCR, yet TCRdb's version contains in-frame clones alone and is incomplete. Altogether 92,000 or so clones are present, roughly nine tenths being singletons, with the ten largest covering 1.6%. This clone occurred once. Its antigen is unidentified. This sequence joins TRBV12-3 or TRBV12-4 and TRBJ1-1; no clear D gene. This specimen consisted of peripheral blood, obtained on day 0 of AZD1222 vaccination. This sequence was found in an adult in good health. The CDR3 spells CASSLSGITEAFF. Here the CDR3 DNA reads TGTGCCAGCAGTTTGTCTGGGATTACTGAAGCTTTCTTT.